This entry lists 16 T cell receptor beta chains sequenced from one sample in a study of blood T cell repertoires in COVID-19. Repertoires were generated with immunoSEQ multiplex PCR, while TCRdb's copy carries only in-frame clones and drops some. Seen here are approximately 110,000 clones, 80% to 90% observed once, and the top ten hold around 32%. Sequencing was carried out using peripheral blood. The source is an elderly woman with acute or convalescent COVID-19.

V is TRBV4-3 and J is TRBJ1-2; the D gene is possibly TRBD1 (6 bases). The germline V gene encodes CDR1 LGHNA and CDR2 YSLEER. The CDR3 is made up of 15 amino acids. The germline V and J ends were trimmed by 1 base and 2 bases, with 11 bases remaining between them. CDR3 protein: CASSQGVQGNYGYTF. CDR3 DNA: TGCGCCAGCAGCCAAGGGGTACAGGGAAACTATGGCTACACCTTC.

The genes are TRBV3-1 (or the pseudogene TRBV3-2) and TRBJ1-1; D may be TRBD1 (5 bases). CDR1 and CDR2 (germline): LGHDT, YNNKEL (reference sequence). The V end was cut by 8 bases, the J end by 3 bases, with 16 bases between. The CDR3 totals 14 residues. CDR3 DNA: TGTGCCAGCCTCCCCTCCCAGGGTTACACTGAAGCTTTCTTT. It yields the protein CASLPSQGYTEAFF.

CDR3 region: CASSNQGAADTQYF. CDR3 coding DNA: TGTGCCAGCTCAAACCAGGGGGCCGCAGATACGCAGTATTTT. The rearrangement links TRBV18 to TRBJ2-3, with 8 bases aligning to TRBD1. This CDR3 region has 14 residues. Trimming took 5 bases from V and 4 from J; bases not matched to a gene: 5. The germline CDR1 and CDR2 sequences are KGHSH and LQKENI.

In this sample, this clone turned up a few times. V and J are TRBV5-1 and TRBJ2-7, with D maybe TRBD2 (6 bases). The CDR3 is 14 amino acids. Germline V CDR1 and CDR2: SGHRS, YFSETQ. V lost 3 bases and J 1 base, leaving 11 bases between the germline ends. The chain's CDR3 is CASSWSGSSYEQYF. The CDR3 bases are TGCGCCAGCAGCTGGAGCGGGTCGTCCTACGAGCAGTACTTC.

The V call is TRBV10-1, the J call TRBJ1-1; D uncertain. In germline, CDR1 is WNHNN, CDR2 SYGVQD (reference sequence). This CDR3 comprises 13 residues. V was shortened by 2 bases and J by 7 bases, with 11 bases between the two germline ends. CDR3 sequence reads: CASSELRVGEAFF. CDR3 coding DNA: TGCGCCAGCAGTGAGCTGAGGGTAGGTGAAGCTTTCTTT.

The genes are TRBV6-5 and TRBJ2-7; 10 bases line up with TRBD1. From germline, CDR1 is MNHEY and CDR2 SVGAGI. The CDR3 extends over 14 amino acids. V dropped 7 bases and J dropped 4; count of bases not matched to a gene: 7. CDR3 protein: CASTRDRGLYEQYF. The CDR3 DNA is TGTGCCAGCACCCGCGACAGGGGGCTGTACGAGCAGTACTTC.

This chain uses TRBV24-1 with TRBJ2-7; no firm D call. Trimming removed 4 bases at V and 4 bases at J, with 10 bases between. Germline CDR1 KGHDR, CDR2 SFDVKD. This CDR3 has 13 amino acids. The CDR3 reads CATSDQNLYEQYF. The CDR3 DNA reads as TGTGCCACCAGTGACCAGAATTTGTACGAGCAGTACTTC.

This sequence joins TRBV27 and TRBJ1-2, with TRBD1 matching 8 bases. Per germline, CDR1 MNHEY and CDR2 SMNVEV (reference sequence). The CDR3 is made up of 14 amino acids. V dropped 5 bases and J dropped 4; count of bases not matched to a gene: 6. CDR3 region: CASSTGQGLYGYTF. In nucleotides, the CDR3 is TGTGCCAGCAGTACCGGACAGGGCCTCTATGGCTACACCTTC.

In this sample, this clone turned up once. The chain carries TRBV5-1 and TRBJ2-1, with 8 bases aligning to TRBD2. Looked up from germline, CDR1 is SGHRS and CDR2 is YFSETQ. Germline trimming cut 0 bases from V and 8 bases from J; bases unmatched to any gene: 7. The CDR3 contains 15 residues. CDR3 protein: CASSLDLAGEDEQFF. DNA of the CDR3: TGCGCCAGCAGCTTGGACCTAGCGGGTGAGGATGAGCAGTTCTTC.

This clone occurred a few times. The chain uses TRBV6-5 and TRBJ1-3, with 8 bases aligning to TRBD1. Trimming took 4 bases from V and 5 from J; bases not matched to a gene: 4. CDR1 is MNHEY and CDR2 is SVGAGI in the germline V gene. CDR3 length: 14 residues. CDR3 bases: TGTGCCAGCAGTTTCGACAGGGGAAGAAACACCATATATTTT. It is translated as CASSFDRGRNTIYF.

The V gene is TRBV12-3 or TRBV12-4, the J gene TRBJ1-3, with D unclear. V was clipped by 8 bases and J by 0 bases, with 8 bases between them. This CDR3 comprises 13 residues. CDR3 protein: CASSRSSGNTIYF. The CDR3 coding sequence is TGTGCCAGCTCTCGTAGCTCTGGAAACACCATATATTTT.

The V gene is TRBV6-1, the J gene TRBJ2-7; 8 bases line up with TRBD1. Losses at the gene ends were 2 bases for V and 1 base for J; bases not matched to a gene: 4. Germline-derived CDR1 and CDR2 are MNHNS and SASEGT. The CDR3 has 15 residues. The CDR3: CASSEQGALSYEQYF. The CDR3 bases are TGTGCCAGCAGTGAACAGGGGGCGTTATCCTACGAGCAGTACTTC.

This chain uses TRBV9 with TRBJ2-1, with 10 bases lining up with TRBD2. This CDR3 is 17 amino acids long. V lost 4 bases and J lost 7; bases outside the gene matches: 14. Looked up from germline, CDR1 is SGDLS and CDR2 is YYNGEE. CDR3 in DNA: TGTGCCAGCAGCCCCATAGCGGGGGGAGGTCTCGGAAATGAGCAGTTCTTC. Translation gives CASSPIAGGGLGNEQFF.

This clone was counted once. This rearrangement joins TRBV27 to TRBJ2-3; 11 bases are a match to TRBD2. V was clipped by 3 bases and J by 8 bases; unmatched bases: 4. Germline CDR1 and CDR2: MNHEY and SMNVEV (reference sequence). The CDR3 contains 14 residues. The CDR3 nucleotides are TGTGCCAGCAGTTTGTTAGCGGGGGGGCGTACGCAGTATTTT. This translates into CASSLLAGGRTQYF.

The chain is built from TRBV29-1 and TRBJ2-3, with TRBD2 identical over 13 bases. Germline assignment: CDR1 SQVTM and CDR2 ANQGSEA. V trimming: 5 bases; J trimming: 6 bases; junction bases outside the gene matches: 11. The CDR3 runs to 16 residues. The CDR3 sequence is CSVNGLAGAVRDTQYF. The CDR3 region has the DNA TGCAGCGTTAACGGACTAGCGGGGGCCGTAAGGGATACGCAGTATTTT.

The chain couples TRBV5-4 to TRBJ2-7, with TRBD1 identical over 11 bases. CDR1 SGHNT and CDR2 YYREEE come from the germline V gene (reference sequence). This CDR3 is 14 amino acids long. With V trimmed by 10 bases and J by 2 bases, 8 bases remained unmatched. CDR3 coding DNA: TGTGCCTATTTCGGGACAGGGGGAACCTACGAGCAGTACTTC. This sequence encodes CAYFGTGGTYEQYF.